This note documents a single TCR beta chain sequence. The antigen is unknown. Using its own MiXCR run on the reads, TCRdb lists one record per CDR3 protein. The sample has about 850 distinct CDR3 sequences; around 80% are singletons. Per germline, CDR1 SGHAT and CDR2 FQNNGV. The CDR3 has 16 residues. Losses at the gene ends were 2 bases for V and 4 bases for J; bases not matched to a gene: 8. The record originates from a study of regulatory T cells in long-lasting Graves disease. Findings of the study overall: Persistent Graves' patients showed a TCR diversity that was lower than that of newly diagnosed ones. Accuracy may have been reduced by the small sample size. Study was limited to peripheral blood, excluding thyroid tissue.

Preparation of the TCR library used RNA extracted from PBMCs. The source was peripheral blood mononuclear cells (PBMCs), collected with antithyroid drug treatment, in newly diagnosed or persistent Graves disease (not recorded which). The V call is TRBV11-2, the J call TRBJ2-1; 7 bases agree with TRBD2. The TCR comes from a middle-aged man with Graves disease. CDR3 sequence: CASSLTGGSRYNEQFF. CDR3 coding DNA: TGTGCCAGCAGCTTAACCGGCGGGAGTAGGTACAATGAGCAGTTCTTC.